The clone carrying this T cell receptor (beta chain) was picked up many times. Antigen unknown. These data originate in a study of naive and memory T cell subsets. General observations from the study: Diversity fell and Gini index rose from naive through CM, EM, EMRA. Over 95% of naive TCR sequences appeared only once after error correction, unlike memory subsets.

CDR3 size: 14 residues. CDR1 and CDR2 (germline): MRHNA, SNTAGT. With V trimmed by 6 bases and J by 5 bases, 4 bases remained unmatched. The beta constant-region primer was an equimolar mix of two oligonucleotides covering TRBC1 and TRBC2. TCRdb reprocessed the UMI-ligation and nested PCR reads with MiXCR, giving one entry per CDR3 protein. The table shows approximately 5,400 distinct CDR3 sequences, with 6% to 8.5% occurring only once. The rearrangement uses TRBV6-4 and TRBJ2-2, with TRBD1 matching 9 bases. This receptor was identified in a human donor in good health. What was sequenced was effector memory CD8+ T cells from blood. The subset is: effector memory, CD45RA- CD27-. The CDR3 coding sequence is TGTGCCAGCAGATGGACAGGGGAAACCGGGGAGCTGTTTTTT. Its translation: CASRWTGETGELFF.